Below are 32 T cell receptor beta chains sequenced from a single sample in a study of blood T cell repertoires in COVID-19. Some clones are missing from TCRdb's copy, which holds only in-frame ones; the method was immunoSEQ multiplex PCR. The data show about 330,000 clones, under 95% seen once. Sequencing was performed on PBMCs or T cells enriched from blood (not recorded which). The origin of the receptors is a woman in her thirties who had recovered from COVID-19.

This clone appeared a few times. The V call is TRBV4-1, the J call TRBJ2-7; D possibly corresponds to TRBD1 (6 bases). Germline lookup yields CDR1 MGHRA and CDR2 YSYEKL. The CDR3 runs to 14 residues. V was clipped by 4 bases and J by 4 bases, with 14 bases between them. The CDR3 loop is CASSRDTGIYEQYF. In nucleotides, the CDR3 is TGCGCCAGCAGCCGGGACACAGGGATTTACGAGCAGTACTTC.

This clone was found once. Other DNA sequences of this sample code for an identical CDR3. The J gene is TRBJ1-1, the V gene TRBV19; D is undetermined. Germline V gene data show CDR1 as LNHDA and CDR2 as SQIVND (reference sequence). Trimming stripped 3 bases from V and 8 bases from J, with 7 bases between. This CDR3 is built from 11 residues. Written as DNA, the CDR3 is TGTGCCAGTAGTATTGGGAGAGAAGCTTTCTTT. Its translation: CASSIGREAFF.

The rearrangement links TRBV5-1 to TRBJ2-5; D is uncertain. Trimming removed 0 bases from V and 5 bases from J, with 14 bases in between. Germline-derived CDR1 and CDR2 are SGHRS and YFSETQ. There are 15 residues in the CDR3. The CDR3 sequence: CASSLGLASQETQYF. The CDR3, as DNA: TGCGCCAGCAGCTTGGGTCTCGCCAGTCAGGAGACCCAGTACTTC.

The V gene is TRBV27, the J gene TRBJ2-3; 11 nucleotides align to TRBD2. The germline V gene encodes CDR1 MNHEY and CDR2 SMNVEV (reference sequence). The CDR3 has 18 amino acids. After removal of 5 bases from V and 1 base from J, the junction contained 11 bases not matched to a gene. The CDR3 DNA reads TGTGCCAGCAGTCCCCAATTTGAACTAGCGGGGGGCACAGATACGCAGTATTTT. Translation: CASSPQFELAGGTDTQYF.

The rearrangement links TRBV6-2 or TRBV6-3 to TRBJ1-1, with D perhaps matching TRBD1 (6 bases). The germline V gene encodes CDR1 MNHEY and CDR2 SVGEGT. This CDR3 has 16 residues. Trimming took off 2 bases at V and 1 base at J, with 14 bases between the two ends. The CDR3 protein is CASSYAGAQGNTEAFF. DNA for the CDR3: TGTGCCAGCAGTTACGCGGGGGCGCAGGGGAACACTGAAGCTTTCTTT.

The rearrangement uses TRBV18 and TRBJ2-5; D call uncertain. Germline V gene data show CDR1 as KGHSH and CDR2 as LQKENI. V was cut by 0 bases and J by 0 bases, with 5 bases left in between. The CDR3 loop spans 14 amino acids. CDR3 loop: CASSPPQYQETQYF. CDR3 nucleotides: TGTGCCAGCTCACCACCTCAATACCAAGAGACCCAGTACTTC.

J is TRBJ2-3 and V is TRBV4-3; no reliable D call. Germline V lookup: CDR1 LGHNA, CDR2 YSLEER. Trimming removed 4 bases from V and 3 bases from J, with 8 bases in between. The CDR3 covers 13 residues. The CDR3 bases are TGCGCCAGCAGCCGCGGTAAGACAGATACGCAGTATTTT. Translation gives CASSRGKTDTQYF.

V gene TRBV4-1 combines with J gene TRBJ2-1; TRBD2 agrees at 13 bases. Trimming removed 3 bases from V and 7 bases from J; junction bases left unmatched: 3. This CDR3 spans 15 amino acids. Looked up from germline, CDR1 is MGHRA and CDR2 is YSYEKL. CDR3 sequence: CASSHGTSGKNEQFF. For the CDR3, the DNA is TGCGCCAGCAGCCATGGGACTAGCGGGAAAAATGAGCAGTTCTTC.

This clone was observed a handful of times. The chain joins TRBV6-1 to TRBJ2-7; tentatively, D is TRBD1 (5 bases). Germline CDR1 MNHNS, CDR2 SASEGT. The CDR3 is made up of 17 amino acids. Trimming stripped 1 base from V and 4 bases from J, with 20 bases between. For the CDR3, the DNA is TGTGCCAGCAGTGAAGTCAGGGTGTCATTTCAAAAGTACGAGCAGTACTTC. Encoded protein: CASSEVRVSFQKYEQYF.

The chain links TRBV11-2 to TRBJ2-7; D is perhaps TRBD1 (5 bases). CDR1 and CDR2 (germline): SGHAT, FQNNGV. V was shortened by 8 bases and J by 2 bases, with 16 bases between the two germline ends. The CDR3 length is 14 residues. This CDR3 is CASDPKGPTYEQYF. The DNA of the CDR3 is TGTGCCAGCGACCCTAAGGGGCCCACCTACGAGCAGTACTTC.

A few counts support this clone. The chain employs TRBV2 and TRBJ1-4; D call uncertain. The ends were cut back, 4 bases at V and 0 bases at J, with 6 bases in the middle. The CDR3 is 14 residues long. Germline V gives CDR1 SNHLY, CDR2 FYNNEI. CDR3 nucleotides: TGTGCCAGCAGTGCCCGGGCAACTAATGAAAAACTGTTTTTT. Translation gives CASSARATNEKLFF. Supplemented by reference TRBV2 and TRBJ1-4, the full variable domain reads EPEVTQTPSHQVTQMGQEVILRCVPISNHLYFYWYRQILGQKVEFLVSFYNNEISEKSEIFDDQFSVERPDGSNFTLKIRSTKLEDSAMYFCASSARATNEKLFFGSGTQLSVL.

This sequence joins TRBV9 and TRBJ2-3; D unresolved. Germline V CDR1 and CDR2: SGDLS, YYNGEE. The CDR3 is 15 amino acids. The germline V and J ends were trimmed by 3 bases and 2 bases, with 13 bases remaining between them. The CDR3 spells CASSALPTPTDTQYF. The DNA of the CDR3 is TGTGCCAGCAGCGCACTCCCCACTCCCACAGATACGCAGTATTTT.

The CDR3 loop is CASRPNLQGGAGNTIYF. The CDR3 nucleotides are TGTGCCAGCAGGCCCAACCTACAGGGGGGAGCTGGAAACACCATATATTTT. This rearrangement joins TRBV27 to TRBJ1-3, with TRBD1 identical over 8 bases. The CDR3 consists of 17 residues. V trimming: 6 bases; J trimming: 2 bases; junction bases outside the gene matches: 12. Germline values: CDR1 MNHEY, CDR2 SMNVEV (reference sequence).

The genes are TRBV4-2 and TRBJ2-6; D might be TRBD2 (6 bases). The germline V gene has CDR1 LGHNA and CDR2 YNFKEQ. Trimming took 0 bases from V and 2 from J, leaving 11 bases between them. The CDR3 runs 17 residues. CDR3 sequence: CASSQDGGGAGANVLTF. The CDR3 nucleotides read TGTGCCAGCAGCCAAGATGGTGGAGGGGCTGGGGCCAACGTCCTGACTTTC.

The chain uses TRBV5-4 and TRBJ2-5, with 7 nucleotides matching TRBD1. The ends lost 4 bases at V and 5 bases at J; junction bases unmatched: 8. The germline V gene encodes CDR1 SGHNT and CDR2 YYREEE (reference sequence). This CDR3 has 14 residues. CDR3 nucleotides: TGTGCCAGCAGCCGGGAAGGGGGCTGGGAGACCCAGTACTTC. Its translation is CASSREGGWETQYF. The full variable domain, rest sourced from reference TRBV5-4 and TRBJ2-5, is ETGVTQSPTHLIKTRGQQVTLRCSSQSGHNTVSWYQQALGQGPQFIFQYYREEENGRGNFPPRFSGLQFPNYSSELNVNALELDDSALYLCASSREGGWETQYFGPGTRLLVL.

This chain uses TRBV6-5 with TRBJ1-3, with a weak D call TRBD1 (6 bases). The V end lost 6 bases, the J end lost 7 bases, and 16 bases lay between the germline ends. CDR1 and CDR2 from the germline V gene are MNHEY and SVGAGI. The CDR3 loop spans 14 amino acids. CDR3 sequence reads: CASRLTGGRNTIYF. The DNA of the CDR3 is TGTGCCAGCAGATTGACAGGCGGGAGGAACACCATATATTTT.

The gene calls are TRBV12-5 and TRBJ2-4, with D tentatively TRBD1 (7 bases). Germline V gene data show CDR1 as LGHNT and CDR2 as FRNRAP. This CDR3 is built from 16 residues. Trimming removed 7 bases from V and 3 bases from J, with 19 bases in between. The CDR3 bases are TGTGCTAGTGCACCCCCACAGGGGACTGGCAAAAACATTCAGTACTTC. It is translated as CASAPPQGTGKNIQYF.

The chain combines TRBV9 with TRBJ2-2, with TRBD2 identical over 10 bases. Germline CDR1 SGDLS, CDR2 YYNGEE. The CDR3 has 16 residues. V was clipped by 0 bases and J by 8 bases; unmatched bases: 7. The CDR3 nucleotides are TGTGCCAGCAGCGTAGTAACTAGCGGGAAAGTGGGGGAGCTGTTTTTT. This translates into CASSVVTSGKVGELFF.

The rearrangement links TRBV7-9 to TRBJ1-2, with D tentatively TRBD1 (5 bases). Between the trimmed V and J ends, which lost 2 bases and 6 bases, there was a span of 22 bases. CDR1 SEHNR and CDR2 FQNEAQ come from the germline V gene (reference sequence). This CDR3 comprises 17 residues. The CDR3 spells CASSLSSGGALLDGYTF. CDR3 sequence (DNA): TGTGCCAGCAGCTTAAGTAGTGGAGGGGCCTTACTTGATGGCTACACCTTC.

The rearrangement uses TRBV19 and TRBJ1-6, with 8 bases fitting TRBD1. Germline V CDR1 and CDR2: LNHDA, SQIVND (reference sequence). Trimming took 4 bases from V and 7 from J; bases not matched to a gene: 6. This CDR3 contains 15 residues. As DNA, the CDR3 is TGTGCCAGTAGTACGACAGGGGCGCCGAATTCACCCCTCCACTTT. This encodes CASSTTGAPNSPLHF.

The chain couples TRBV19 to TRBJ1-2; D perhaps matches TRBD1 (6 bases). CDR3 size: 13 residues. V was clipped by 6 bases and J by 3 bases, with 11 bases between them. The V gene's germline CDR1 is LNHDA and CDR2 SQIVND (reference sequence). CDR3 bases: TGTGCCAGTAGCCCAGGACAGCACTATGGCTACACCTTC. It yields the protein CASSPGQHYGYTF.

This sequence joins TRBV24-1 and TRBJ2-7, with 15 bases aligning to TRBD2. From germline, CDR1 is KGHDR and CDR2 SFDVKD. Trimming cost V 7 bases and J 2 bases; bases outside gene matches: 11. CDR3 length equals 18 residues. Here the CDR3 reads CATSPGLAGGKVPYEQYF. DNA for the CDR3: TGTGCCACCAGCCCGGGACTAGCGGGAGGTAAGGTACCCTACGAGCAGTACTTC.

The J gene is TRBJ1-2, the V gene TRBV19; 11 bases agree with TRBD1. The CDR3 has 16 residues. V lost 3 bases, J lost 3 bases, and 6 bases stayed unmatched. Germline-derived CDR1 and CDR2 are LNHDA and SQIVND (reference sequence). CDR3 DNA sequence: TGTGCCAGTAGTATCCCCCCGGGACAGGGGGACTATGGCTACACCTTC. It translates to CASSIPPGQGDYGYTF.

This sequence joins TRBV28 and TRBJ2-2; 8 nucleotides align to TRBD2. There are 16 residues in the CDR3. Trimming took 5 bases from V and 4 from J; bases not matched to a gene: 9. Looked up from germline, CDR1 is MDHEN and CDR2 is SYDVKM. CDR3 region: CASSHPGGALTGELFF. The CDR3 DNA reads TGTGCCAGCAGTCACCCCGGGGGGGCGCTCACCGGGGAGCTGTTTTTT.

The chain joins TRBV4-3 to TRBJ2-7; D is perhaps TRBD2 (5 bases). The length of the CDR3 is 16 residues. The germline V gene has CDR1 LGHNA and CDR2 YSLEER. The germline V and J ends were trimmed by 0 bases and 4 bases, with 16 bases remaining between them. The CDR3 sequence: CASSQDSHGGTYEQYF. The DNA of the CDR3 is TGCGCCAGCAGCCAAGATAGCCACGGAGGAACATACGAGCAGTACTTC.

The genes are TRBV6-4 and TRBJ1-1; the D gene is possibly TRBD1 (5 bases). Germline CDR1 reads MRHNA; CDR2 reads SNTAGT. Trimming took off 5 bases at V and 4 bases at J, with 11 bases between the two ends. This CDR3 spans 13 amino acids. The CDR3 loop is CASSQDSRTEAFF. The CDR3 region has the DNA TGTGCCAGCAGTCAAGACAGTCGCACTGAAGCTTTCTTT.

The J gene is TRBJ2-3, the V gene TRBV10-3; 8 bases are shared with TRBD2. The CDR3 contains 14 residues. Trimming removed 10 bases from V and 2 bases from J; junction bases left unmatched: 8. Germline V gene sequence: CDR1 ENHRY, CDR2 SYGVKD. CDR3 loop: CATRTSTSTDTQYF. The CDR3 coding sequence is TGTGCCACCAGGACTAGCACCTCCACAGATACGCAGTATTTT.

V is TRBV19 and J is TRBJ1-6; 7 bases fit TRBD1. The germline V gene has CDR1 LNHDA and CDR2 SQIVND (reference sequence). Germline trimming cut 4 bases from V and 10 bases from J; bases unmatched to any gene: 7. This CDR3 has 14 residues. DNA of the CDR3: TGTGCCAGTAGTACACAGGGGCCGGGATCACCCCTCCACTTT. It translates to CASSTQGPGSPLHF.

The chain uses TRBV5-6 and TRBJ2-7, with a possible D match to TRBD2 (6 bases). Germline V gene data show CDR1 as SGHDT and CDR2 as YYEEEE. The germline V and J ends were trimmed by 3 bases and 5 bases, with 15 bases remaining between them. The CDR3 covers 14 residues. CDR3 residues: CASSSGLPGHEQYF. DNA of the CDR3: TGTGCCAGCAGCTCGGGACTCCCGGGGCACGAGCAGTACTTC.

This rearrangement joins TRBV18 to TRBJ1-1, with D possibly TRBD1 on 5 matching bases. The CDR3 loop spans 16 amino acids. Germline V gene lookup returns CDR1 KGHSH and CDR2 LQKENI. Trimming removed 3 bases at V and 0 bases at J, with 14 bases between. CDR3 sequence: CASSPRDGNLNTEAFF. The CDR3 DNA reads TGTGCCAGCTCACCGCGGGACGGGAACTTGAACACTGAAGCTTTCTTT. The variable domain in full, with the rest retrieved from reference TRBV18 and TRBJ1-1, is NAGVMQNPRHLVRRRGQEARLRCSPMKGHSHVYWYRQLPEEGLKFMVYLQKENIIDESGMPKERFSAEFPKEGPSILRIQQVVRGDSAAYFCASSPRDGNLNTEAFFGQGTRLTVV.

The V and J genes are TRBV9 and TRBJ2-2, with 8 bases that match TRBD1. Unmatched junction bases numbered 6, after V lost 3 bases and J lost 5 bases. Germline CDR1 SGDLS, CDR2 YYNGEE. The CDR3 contains 15 residues. For the CDR3, the DNA is TGTGCCAGCAGCGCGACAGGGGTCCGTACCGGGGAGCTGTTTTTT. This gives the protein CASSATGVRTGELFF. The full variable domain, in which reference TRBV9 and TRBJ2-2 provide the parts outside the CDR3, is DSGVTQTPKHLITATGQRVTLRCSPRSGDLSVYWYQQSLDQGLQFLIQYYNGEERAKGNILERFSAQQFPDLHSELNLSSLELGDSALYFCASSATGVRTGELFFGEGSRLTVL.

The gene calls are TRBV7-2 and TRBJ2-3; 7 nucleotides line up with TRBD2. CDR3 size: 14 residues. The germline V gene has CDR1 SGHTA and CDR2 FQGNSA. V lost 5 bases to trimming and J lost 3 bases; unmatched junction nucleotides: 5. The CDR3 loop is CASSLSGATDTQYF. Written as DNA, the CDR3 is TGTGCCAGCAGCCTAAGCGGGGCAACAGATACGCAGTATTTT.